This passage covers 30 T cell receptor beta chains from one sample sequenced in a study of long-term antiretroviral therapy in people with HIV (dated by TCRdb to between 2021 and 2022). Sequencing of the TRB variable region was done with the immunoSEQ hsTCRB v3.0 assay at survey level resolution. Drawn from immuneACCESS, this table holds only the in-frame rearrangements with V and J called that TCRdb kept. Clones are partly lost; checked studies trace under half to an unresolved V gene and leave the rest unexplained. The sample data list 30,000 to 50,000 clones, and approximately 87% of these were observed just once. Of the sample, more than 4% is held by the ten largest clones. This material consisted of unsorted PBMCs, taken 1.2 years after starting antiretroviral therapy. The receptor set was obtained from a woman aged 45-59 years with HIV.

This chain joins TRBV11-2 and TRBJ2-7; no clear D gene. The germline V gene encodes CDR1 SGHAT and CDR2 FQNNGV. The CDR3 spans 14 residues. The V gene lost 1 base and the J gene lost 7 bases, with 14 bases spanning the gap. The CDR3 coding sequence is TGTGCCAGCAGCTTAGGGCGGAGCCCCGTAGAGCAGTACTTC. Its translation: CASSLGRSPVEQYF.

The chain couples TRBV7-9 to TRBJ2-5; TRBD2 agrees at 7 bases. This CDR3 region has 17 residues. Germline V gene data show CDR1 as SEHNR and CDR2 as FQNEAQ (reference sequence). The V and J ends lost 4 bases and 2 bases, in that order; junction bases with no gene match: 13. The CDR3 protein is CASSSRVGGTPQETQYF. Written as DNA, the CDR3 is TGTGCCAGCAGCTCCCGTGTGGGGGGGACGCCTCAAGAGACCCAGTACTTC. Variable domain in full (rest from reference TRBV7-9 and TRBJ2-5): DTGVSQNPRHKITKRGQNVTFRCDPISEHNRLYWYRQTLGQGPEFLTYFQNEAQLEKSRLLSDRFSAERPKGSFSTLEIQRTEQGDSAMYLCASSSRVGGTPQETQYFGPGTRLLVL.

The genes are TRBV9 and TRBJ2-2, with TRBD2 identical over 7 bases. The CDR3 loop spans 16 amino acids. CDR1 and CDR2 (germline): SGDLS, YYNGEE. J lost 0 bases, V lost 4 bases, and 6 bases had no gene match. The CDR3 sequence is CASSPLRGANTGELFF. The CDR3 DNA reads TGTGCCAGCAGCCCCCTCCGGGGGGCGAACACCGGGGAGCTGTTTTTT.

V and J are TRBV19 and TRBJ2-3; 8 nucleotides match TRBD2. Germline V gene lookup returns CDR1 LNHDA and CDR2 SQIVND (reference sequence). Unmatched junction bases numbered 21, after V lost 10 bases and J lost 0 bases. There are 19 residues in the CDR3. The chain's CDR3 is CATRPLRGVTRGSTDTQYF. CDR3 nucleotides: TGTGCCACTCGCCCCCTGCGGGGGGTCACCCGGGGTAGCACAGATACGCAGTATTTT.

The chain carries TRBV18 and TRBJ2-4, with 9 nucleotides matching TRBD1. V was clipped by 6 bases and J by 6 bases; unmatched bases: 6. CDR3 size: 14 residues. In germline, CDR1 is KGHSH, CDR2 LQKENI. The DNA of the CDR3 is TGTGCCAGCTCTCCGGGACAGGGAACAAACATTCAGTACTTC. Encoded protein: CASSPGQGTNIQYF. Full variable domain (remainder filled in from reference TRBV18 and TRBJ2-4): NAGVMQNPRHLVRRRGQEARLRCSPMKGHSHVYWYRQLPEEGLKFMVYLQKENIIDESGMPKERFSAEFPKEGPSILRIQQVVRGDSAAYFCASSPGQGTNIQYFGAGTRLSVL.

The V gene is TRBV7-8, the J gene TRBJ1-2, with TRBD1 identical over 7 bases. The CDR3 spans 16 residues. Trimming removed 5 bases from V and 3 bases from J; junction bases left unmatched: 12. Germline V gene lookup returns CDR1 SGHVS and CDR2 FQNEAQ. This chain's CDR3 is CASSPRRGDRDYGYTF. The CDR3 bases are TGTGCCAGCAGCCCCCGACGAGGAGACAGGGACTATGGCTACACCTTC.

Turning to this clone: At one boundary the junction diverges from the germline segment, which might be a read error. This chain joins TRBV2 and TRBJ1-1; maybe TRBD1 (6 bases). CDR3 length equals 11 residues. Per the germline V gene, CDR1 is SNHLY and CDR2 is FYNNEI. The CDR3 DNA reads as TGTGCCAGCAGGGAAGACAGGAAAGCTTTCTTT. As protein: CASREDRKAFF.

J is TRBJ2-7 and V is TRBV19; 9 nucleotides agree with TRBD1. Trimming took 3 bases from V and 5 from J; bases not matched to a gene: 11. The germline gives CDR1 LNHDA, CDR2 SQIVND (reference sequence). CDR3 size: 16 residues. This CDR3 reads CASSMIPGTGNHEQYF. The CDR3 bases are TGTGCCAGTAGTATGATCCCCGGGACAGGGAACCACGAGCAGTACTTC. The whole variable domain, filled in from reference TRBV19 and TRBJ2-7, reads DGGITQSPKYLFRKEGQNVTLSCEQNLNHDAMYWYRQDPGQGLRLIYYSQIVNDFQKGDIAEGYSVSREKKESFPLTVTSAQKNPTAFYLCASSMIPGTGNHEQYFGPGTRLTVT.

This clone was seen only once. The gene calls are TRBV5-8 and TRBJ2-7, with 10 bases aligning to TRBD2. CDR3 size: 16 residues. Germline CDR1 SGHTS, CDR2 YDEGEE. With V trimmed by 0 bases and J by 5 bases, 8 bases remained unmatched. This CDR3 reads CASSLDPGLATDEQYF. The CDR3 DNA sequence: TGTGCCAGCAGCTTGGATCCGGGACTAGCGACCGACGAGCAGTACTTC.

The genes are TRBV7-9 and TRBJ1-6; no reliable D call. Germline V gene sequence: CDR1 SEHNR, CDR2 FQNEAQ (reference sequence). With 5 bases removed from V and 5 bases from J, the gap between germline ends came to 7 bases. CDR3 length: 13 amino acids. The CDR3 DNA is TGTGCCAGCAGCGTCCAGGATAATTCACCCCTCCACTTT. Translation: CASSVQDNSPLHF.

The chain uses TRBV6-1 and TRBJ1-6, with a tentative D call TRBD1 (5 bases). Germline CDR1 and CDR2: MNHNS and SASEGT. The CDR3 totals 14 residues. V lost 11 bases, J lost 0 bases, and 11 bases lay in between. CDR3 residues: CAYSGSSYNSPLHF. The CDR3 coding sequence is TGTGCCTACTCAGGGAGCTCCTATAATTCACCCCTCCACTTT.

V and J are TRBV19 and TRBJ2-1, with D unclear. The CDR3 extends over 14 amino acids. V was pared by 6 bases and J by 7 bases, with 16 bases between. Germline V CDR1 and CDR2: LNHDA, SQIVND (reference sequence). The CDR3: CASSQRYGINEQFF. Written as DNA, the CDR3 is TGTGCCAGTAGCCAAAGGTATGGGATAAATGAGCAGTTCTTC.

The V gene is TRBV11-1, the J gene TRBJ1-3; D is unresolved. This CDR3 comprises 14 residues. Trimming took off 2 bases at V and 2 bases at J, with 7 bases between the two ends. From germline, CDR1 is SGHAT and CDR2 FQDESV (reference sequence). The CDR3 DNA follows: TGTGCCAGCAGCTTATCCAGAGCTGGAAACACCATATATTTT. This sequence encodes CASSLSRAGNTIYF.

This clone has just a few counts. This chain joins TRBV10-3 and TRBJ1-3; TRBD1 is a possible D gene (5 bases). V was pared by 9 bases and J by 0 bases, with 15 bases between. CDR1 is ENHRY and CDR2 is SYGVKD in the germline V gene. The CDR3 runs to 15 residues. Here the CDR3 DNA reads TGTGCCATTACTCCCGGGACGGACTCTGGAAACACCATATATTTT. Encoded protein: CAITPGTDSGNTIYF.

This clone has more than one count but fewer than ten. The chain links TRBV29-1 to TRBJ1-1, with D perhaps TRBD1 (5 bases). The CDR3 loop spans 15 amino acids. Deletions cut 6 bases from V and 5 bases from J, with 22 bases between. Looked up from germline, CDR1 is SQVTM and CDR2 is ANQGSEA. CDR3 amino acids: CSVAKGTQGGTEAFF. CDR3 bases: TGCAGCGTCGCCAAGGGAACGCAGGGAGGGACTGAAGCTTTCTTT.

The V gene is TRBV2, the J gene TRBJ1-5, with D tentatively TRBD1 (5 bases). CDR1 and CDR2 from the germline V gene are SNHLY and FYNNEI. The CDR3 consists of 13 residues. Trimming removed 6 bases at V and 3 bases at J, with 9 bases between. The CDR3 spells CASSYGANQPQHF. The CDR3 nucleotides read TGTGCCAGCAGCTACGGGGCCAATCAGCCCCAGCATTTT.

The gene calls are TRBV5-6 and TRBJ2-7; the D gene is possibly TRBD1 (7 bases). Germline-derived CDR1 and CDR2 are SGHDT and YYEEEE. The V end lost 3 bases, the J end lost 6 bases, and 19 bases lay between the germline ends. The CDR3 has 15 residues. The CDR3 bases are TGTGCCAGCAGCTCCACTCATAGACAGGGAGGCGAGCAGTACTTC. Translating it yields CASSSTHRQGGEQYF.

The chain has TRBV7-2 and TRBJ2-1, with D perhaps matching TRBD2 (6 bases). This CDR3 spans 15 amino acids. Trimming took 7 bases from V and 6 from J, leaving 19 bases between them. CDR1 SGHTA and CDR2 FQGNSA come from the germline V gene. CDR3 DNA: TGTGCCAGCAACATCGCTAGCGACCTCTCCAATGAGCAGTTCTTC. Translation: CASNIASDLSNEQFF.

This chain joins TRBV5-4 and TRBJ2-1, with 9 bases fitting TRBD2. Per the germline V gene, CDR1 is SGHNT and CDR2 is YYREEE (reference sequence). The CDR3 sequence is 16 residues long. The junction had 9 bases not matched to a gene; V was cut back by 4 bases and J by 4 bases. The CDR3 sequence is CASSPFGSGGYNEQFF. The CDR3 DNA sequence: TGTGCCAGCAGCCCCTTTGGGAGCGGGGGGTACAATGAGCAGTTCTTC.

This clone was counted between two and nine times. The genes are TRBV27 and TRBJ1-2; no clear D gene. V lost 0 bases and J 1 base, leaving 9 bases between the germline ends. Per germline, CDR1 MNHEY and CDR2 SMNVEV (reference sequence). The CDR3 covers 15 residues. The CDR3 bases are TGTGCCAGCAGTTTATCGTGGGATCTTAACTATGGCTACACCTTC. Protein: CASSLSWDLNYGYTF.

A word on this clone: Distinct nucleotide sequences in the sample also encode this CDR3. Written as DNA, the CDR3 is TGTGCCAGCAGCTTACCGGGATCTTATGAGCAGTACTTC. This encodes CASSLPGSYEQYF. The rearrangement joins TRBV11-3 to TRBJ2-7; tentative D call: TRBD2 (5 bases). The ends were cut back, 2 bases at V and 7 bases at J, with 12 bases in the middle. This CDR3 has 13 residues. Germline CDR1 reads SGHNT; CDR2 reads YENEEA.

The chain has TRBV7-6 and TRBJ2-2; tentative D call: TRBD2 (6 bases). V was shortened by 5 bases and J by 5 bases, with 9 bases between the two germline ends. This CDR3 has 13 amino acids. Germline V gene data show CDR1 as SGHVS and CDR2 as FNYEAQ. The CDR3 loop reads CASSAAGTGELFF. CDR3 DNA sequence: TGTGCCAGCAGCGCAGCGGGTACCGGGGAGCTGTTTTTT.

The V gene is TRBV6-4, the J gene TRBJ2-7, with 7 bases fitting TRBD1. The CDR3 is made up of 12 amino acids. J gave up 13 bases and V 0 bases, and 6 bases lay outside the gene matches. In germline, CDR1 is MRHNA, CDR2 SNTAGT. The CDR3 DNA is TGTGCCAGCAGTGACTCGATGGGACAGATTTACTTC. Its translation is CASSDSMGQIYF.

V is TRBV9 and J is TRBJ1-4; D perhaps matches TRBD1 (5 bases). The V gene lost 2 bases and the J gene lost 5 bases, with 19 bases spanning the gap. CDR1 and CDR2 from the germline V gene are SGDLS and YYNGEE. There are 17 residues in the CDR3. CDR3 sequence reads: CASSVLSWGVGNEKLFF. The DNA of the CDR3 is TGTGCCAGCAGCGTTTTATCATGGGGCGTAGGAAATGAAAAACTGTTTTTT.

The chain carries TRBV5-5 and TRBJ1-4, with D maybe TRBD1 (6 bases). V was pared by 4 bases and J by 6 bases, with 16 bases between. The CDR3 is 15 residues long. Germline loops: CDR1 SGHKS, CDR2 YYEKEE (reference sequence). As DNA, the CDR3 is TGTGCCAGCAGCCCTCAGGGGTCCGGTTATGAAAAACTGTTTTTT. Protein sequence: CASSPQGSGYEKLFF. The complete variable domain, with remaining parts taken from reference TRBV5-5 and TRBJ1-4, reads DAGVTQSPTHLIKTRGQQVTLRCSPISGHKSVSWYQQVLGQGPQFIFQYYEKEERGRGNFPDRFSARQFPNYSSELNVNALLLGDSALYLCASSPQGSGYEKLFFGSGTQLSVL.

V usage is TRBV19 and J usage is TRBJ2-7; tentative D call: TRBD1 (6 bases). V was trimmed by 7 bases and J by 1 base, leaving 17 bases between them. CDR3 size: 15 residues. Germline lookup yields CDR1 LNHDA and CDR2 SQIVND (reference sequence). In nucleotides, the CDR3 is TGTGCCAGTAAACCCGTCCCAGGGGAGTCCTACGAGCAGTACTTC. The encoded protein is CASKPVPGESYEQYF. Together with reference TRBV19 and TRBJ2-7, the CDR3 gives the full variable domain: DGGITQSPKYLFRKEGQNVTLSCEQNLNHDAMYWYRQDPGQGLRLIYYSQIVNDFQKGDIAEGYSVSREKKESFPLTVTSAQKNPTAFYLCASKPVPGESYEQYFGPGTRLTVT.

This clone was seen only a few times. The chain couples TRBV2 to TRBJ2-7; perhaps TRBD1 as D (7 bases). The germline V gene encodes CDR1 SNHLY and CDR2 FYNNEI. The V gene lost 6 bases and the J gene lost 7 bases, with 10 bases spanning the gap. The CDR3 sequence is 11 residues long. The DNA of the CDR3 is TGTGCCAGCAGGCAGGGGGGAGAGCAGTACTTC. Protein product: CASRQGGEQYF.

This clone was seen only once. The chain links TRBV5-1 to TRBJ1-1; no clear D gene. Deletions cut 3 bases from V and 6 bases from J, with 9 bases between. This CDR3 has 12 amino acids. Germline CDR1 reads SGHRS; CDR2 reads YFSETQ. The CDR3 bases are TGCGCCAGCAGCTGGAGCGGTTCTGAAGCTTTCTTT. Translated, it gives CASSWSGSEAFF.

V is TRBV10-3 and J is TRBJ1-2; D is ambiguous. Germline loops: CDR1 ENHRY, CDR2 SYGVKD. Between the trimmed V and J ends, which lost 0 bases and 2 bases, there was a span of 7 bases. CDR3 size: 14 residues. The CDR3 sequence is CAISESGLNYGYTF. In DNA form, the CDR3 reads TGTGCCATCAGTGAGTCGGGTCTGAACTATGGCTACACCTTC.

This chain connects TRBV4-2 to TRBJ2-1; the match to TRBD2 covers 11 bases. The length of the CDR3 is 22 residues. From germline, CDR1 is LGHNA and CDR2 YNFKEQ. With 0 bases clipped from V and 3 bases from J, the junction kept 19 bases outside the gene matches. Written as DNA, the CDR3 is TGTGCCAGCAGCCAAGACCCAGCCCGCACTAGCGGGGGAAACCAGTTCTACAATGAGCAGTTCTTC. Translation: CASSQDPARTSGGNQFYNEQFF.